This T cell receptor delta chain was observed in a study of gamma-delta chains in newborns, infants, children. Study details: Polyclonal expansion of innate γδ T cells after birth follows microbial exposure.

Germline V gene data show CDR1 as GEAIGNYY and CDR2 as EKD. CDR3 length: 14 amino acids. V lost 0 bases, J lost 5 bases, and 12 bases lay in between. TCRdb called clones from the reads again using CATT. The data show about 11,000 delta-chain clones, over 8% seen once. The material sequenced was blood. The chain is built from TRDV2 and TRDJ1; D might be TRDD3 (6 bases). The clonotype was recovered from a child who was a newborn, infant or young child, either healthy, febrile or measles-vaccinated (not recorded which). CDR3: CACDTIWGKDKLIF. CDR3 DNA sequence: TGTGCCTGTGACACCATCTGGGGAAAGGATAAACTCATCTTT.